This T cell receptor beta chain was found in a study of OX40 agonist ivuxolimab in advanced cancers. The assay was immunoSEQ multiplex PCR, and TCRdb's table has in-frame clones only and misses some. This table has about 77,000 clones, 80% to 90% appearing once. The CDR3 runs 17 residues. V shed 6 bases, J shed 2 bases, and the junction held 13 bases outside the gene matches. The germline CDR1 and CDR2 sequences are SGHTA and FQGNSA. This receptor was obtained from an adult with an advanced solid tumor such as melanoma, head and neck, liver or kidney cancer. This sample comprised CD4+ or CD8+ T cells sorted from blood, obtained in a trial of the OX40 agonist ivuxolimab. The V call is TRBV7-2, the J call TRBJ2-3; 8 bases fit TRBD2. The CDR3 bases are TGTGCCAGCAGTTCCCGTGGGATAGCGGGAAACACAGATACGCAGTATTTT. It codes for CASSSRGIAGNTDTQYF.